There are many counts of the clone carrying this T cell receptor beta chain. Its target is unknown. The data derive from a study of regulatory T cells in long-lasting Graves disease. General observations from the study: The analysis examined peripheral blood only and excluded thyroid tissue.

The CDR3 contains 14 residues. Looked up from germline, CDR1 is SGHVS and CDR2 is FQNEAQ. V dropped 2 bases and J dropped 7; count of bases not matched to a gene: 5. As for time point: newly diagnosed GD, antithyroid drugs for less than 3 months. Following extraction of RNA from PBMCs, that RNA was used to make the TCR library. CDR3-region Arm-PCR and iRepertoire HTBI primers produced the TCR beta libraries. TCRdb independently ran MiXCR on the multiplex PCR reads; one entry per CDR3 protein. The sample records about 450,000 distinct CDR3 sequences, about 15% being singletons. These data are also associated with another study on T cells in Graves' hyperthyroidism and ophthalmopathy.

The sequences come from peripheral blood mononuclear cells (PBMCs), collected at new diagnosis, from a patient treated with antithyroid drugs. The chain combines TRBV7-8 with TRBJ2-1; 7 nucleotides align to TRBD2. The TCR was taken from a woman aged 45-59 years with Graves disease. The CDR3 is CASSLSMGGNEQFF. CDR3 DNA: TGTGCCAGCAGCTTATCGATGGGGGGGAATGAGCAGTTCTTC.